This T cell receptor (beta chain) is drawn from a study of graft-versus-host responses after intestinal transplantation (dated by TCRdb to about 2021). As for the study more broadly: The transplants that recipients received were multivisceral, liver-intestinal, or isolated intestinal. Every recipient was given anti-thymocyte globulin induction, followed by roughly 3 years of maintenance tacrolimus and steroids. After intestinal transplantation, graft-versus-host and host-versus-graft alloreactive T cell clones were followed in the graft, circulation and bone marrow using bulk TCR-beta CDR3 sequencing. Alloreactive clones were identified by sequencing pre-transplant mixed lymphocyte reaction products and comparing them with unstimulated pre-transplant donor and recipient T cells. A cohort of 24 intestinal transplant recipients, including one retransplant, was enrolled, and 3 patients lacking pretransplant specimens were excluded. Donor T cell macrochimerism was defined as a peak of at least 4% donor T cells among recipient peripheral blood mononuclear cells. Rather than being sequenced by the commercial service, samples from a few later patients were sequenced in-house on an Illumina MiSeq and processed with MiXCR. Broader findings and caveats from the paper: GvH clones turned up in recipient bone marrow, with some appearing earlier in ileal mucosa or blood, a pattern consistent with an intestinal mucosal origin. The conclusions were limited by the relatively low number and heterogeneity of the intestinal transplant patients. Early after transplant, peak levels of circulating GvH clones were associated with declines in HvG clones. In the allografts of patients with donor T cell macrochimerism, GvH to HvG T cell clonal ratios were high.

The library was made by the immunoSEQ multiplex PCR assay. For most patients, genomic DNA was isolated with the Qiagen DNeasy Blood and Tissue Kit and shipped frozen to Adaptive Biotechnologies for TCR sequencing. High-throughput TCR-beta CDR3 sequencing of genomic DNA from most patients was performed by Adaptive Biotechnologies. The source study handled its data this way. Adaptive's ImmunoSEQ software was the source of the TCR sequencing data for around 20 patients, while a few other patients were processed with MiXCR and VDJtools. CD4 versus CD8 sorting errors were corrected by removing sequences found in both subsets at a frequency ratio below 5:1. CDR3 nucleotide sequences shared between donor and recipient were removed because the origin of such sequences could not be assigned. Alloreactive clones required at least 2-fold expansion over unstimulated cells and minimum CFSE-low frequency of 0.002% (template counts) or 0.001% (read counts). Clones detected in sequenced pre-transplant spleen, lymph node, or MLR CFSE-low populations of the donor or recipient were defined as mappable. Cumulative frequency of alloreactive clones was calculated as a percentage of all sequences weighted by copy number. In its TCRdb copy, this immuneACCESS table keeps in-frame sequences only and misses some clones. Where compared with another copy, unresolved V genes explain less than half of these, and the others have no known cause. The V and J calls and clone size are taken from that table; D and trimming were inferred from the DNA. The sample contains about 92,000 clones, roughly four fifths of them found a single time. The ten largest clones add up to about a sixth of the sample.

The time point label of this sample denotes: cells obtained before transplantation from donor or recipient. CD3+CD4+ and CD3+CD8+ populations were FACS-sorted from unstimulated pre-transplant donor and recipient cells taken from spleen or lymph nodes. The trim is 2 bases for V and 6 bases for J, with a gap of 20 bases between the germline ends. The CDR3 sequence holds 16 residues, the cysteine and phenylalanine included. The only DNA kept is the CDR3, 48 bases in frame from the first base. Reading the germline V gene (reference sequence) gives CDR1 SGHNT and CDR2 YYREEE. To note about this clone: What this receptor recognizes is not known. Base qualities are not recorded, but no much larger clone differs from it by a single base.

In this chain, TRBV5-4 is recombined with TRBJ1-2; a tentative D match to TRBD1 spans 5 bases. The specimen was unstimulated CD8+ T cells sorted from spleen or lymph node cells, collected before intestinal transplant. The source of this sequence is a human donor who received an intestinal transplant. The nucleotide sequence reads TGTGCCAGCAGCTTCGGGGTAACGTGGGGGACGCATGGCTACACCTTC. Its protein product is CASSFGVTWGTHGYTF. This CDR3, with the reference TRBV5-4 and TRBJ1-2 proteins standing in past its ends, gives the full variable domain ETGVTQSPTHLIKTRGQQVTLRCSSQSGHNTVSWYQQALGQGPQFIFQYYREEENGRGNFPPRFSGLQFPNYSSELNVNALELDDSALYLCASSFGVTWGTHGYTFGSGTRLTVV.